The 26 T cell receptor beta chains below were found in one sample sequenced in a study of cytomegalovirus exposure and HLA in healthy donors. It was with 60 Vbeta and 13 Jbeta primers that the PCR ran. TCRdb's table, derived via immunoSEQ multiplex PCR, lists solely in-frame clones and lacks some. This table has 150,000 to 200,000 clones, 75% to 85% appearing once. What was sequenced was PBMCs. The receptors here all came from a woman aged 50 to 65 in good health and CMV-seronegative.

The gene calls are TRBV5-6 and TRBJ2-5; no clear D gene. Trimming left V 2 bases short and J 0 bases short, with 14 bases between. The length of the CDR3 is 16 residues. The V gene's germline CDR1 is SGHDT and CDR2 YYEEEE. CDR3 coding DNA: TGTGCCAGCAGCTTTATCGGTACACGGGACCAAGAGACCCAGTACTTC. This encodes CASSFIGTRDQETQYF.

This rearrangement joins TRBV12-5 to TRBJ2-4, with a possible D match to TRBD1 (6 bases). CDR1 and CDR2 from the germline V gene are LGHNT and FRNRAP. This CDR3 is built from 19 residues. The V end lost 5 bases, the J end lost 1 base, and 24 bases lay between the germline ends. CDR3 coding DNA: TGTGCTAGTGGTACGCTGGGGCAGGGGACCCCTCTGGCCAAAAACATTCAGTACTTC. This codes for CASGTLGQGTPLAKNIQYF.

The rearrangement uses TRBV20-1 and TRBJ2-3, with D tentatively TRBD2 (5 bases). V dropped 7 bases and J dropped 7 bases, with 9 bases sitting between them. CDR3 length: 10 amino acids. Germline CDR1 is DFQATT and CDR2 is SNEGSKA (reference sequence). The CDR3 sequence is CSGLFHTQYF. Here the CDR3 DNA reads TGCAGTGGACTATTCCATACGCAGTATTTT.

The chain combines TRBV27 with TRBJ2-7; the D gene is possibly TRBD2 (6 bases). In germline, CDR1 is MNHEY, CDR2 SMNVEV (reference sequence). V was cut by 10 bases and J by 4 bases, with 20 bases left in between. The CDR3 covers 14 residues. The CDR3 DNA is TGTGCCACCTCGTCCCCCGGGAGAGGATACGAGCAGTACTTC. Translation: CATSSPGRGYEQYF.

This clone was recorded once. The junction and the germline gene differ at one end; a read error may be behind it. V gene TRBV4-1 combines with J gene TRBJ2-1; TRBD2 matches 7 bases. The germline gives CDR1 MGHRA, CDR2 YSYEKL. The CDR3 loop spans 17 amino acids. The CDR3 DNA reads TGCGCCAGCAACCAAACCTCAGCGGGGCCATCCTACAATGAGCAGTTCTTC. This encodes CASNQTSAGPSYNEQFF.

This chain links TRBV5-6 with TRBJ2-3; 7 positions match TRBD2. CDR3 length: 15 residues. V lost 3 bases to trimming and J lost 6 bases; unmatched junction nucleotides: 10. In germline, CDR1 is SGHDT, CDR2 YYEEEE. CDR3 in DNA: TGTGCCAGCAGCTCCGGTGGGAGGGCCGTTGATACGCAGTATTTT. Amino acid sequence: CASSSGGRAVDTQYF.

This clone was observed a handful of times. In DNA form, the CDR3 reads TGTGCCAGCAGCTTAGGGGGGGGCAGGGGGCTGGACGAGCAGTACTTC. Translated: CASSLGGGRGLDEQYF. The J gene is TRBJ2-7, the V gene TRBV11-2; tentatively, D is TRBD1 (8 bases). Trimming cost V 1 base and J 5 bases, with 18 bases left between them. Germline V gene sequence: CDR1 SGHAT, CDR2 FQNNGV. The CDR3 runs 16 residues.

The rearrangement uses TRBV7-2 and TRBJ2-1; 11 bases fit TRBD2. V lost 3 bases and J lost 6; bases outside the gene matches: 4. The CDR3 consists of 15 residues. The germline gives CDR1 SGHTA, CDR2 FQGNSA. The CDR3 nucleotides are TGTGCCAGCAGCTTTGGGACTAGCGGTCCCAATGAGCAGTTCTTC. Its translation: CASSFGTSGPNEQFF. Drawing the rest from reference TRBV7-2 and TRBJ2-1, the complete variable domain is GAGVSQSPSNKVTEKGKDVELRCDPISGHTALYWYRQSLGQGLEFLIYFQGNSAPDKSGLPSDRFSAERTGGSVSTLTIQRTQQEDSAVYLCASSFGTSGPNEQFFGPGTRLTVL.

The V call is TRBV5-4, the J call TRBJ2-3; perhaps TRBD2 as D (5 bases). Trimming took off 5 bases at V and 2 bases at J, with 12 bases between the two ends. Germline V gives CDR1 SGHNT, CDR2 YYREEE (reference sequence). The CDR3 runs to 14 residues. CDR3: CASRAAANTDTQYF. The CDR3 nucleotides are TGTGCCAGCAGAGCAGCGGCAAACACAGATACGCAGTATTTT.

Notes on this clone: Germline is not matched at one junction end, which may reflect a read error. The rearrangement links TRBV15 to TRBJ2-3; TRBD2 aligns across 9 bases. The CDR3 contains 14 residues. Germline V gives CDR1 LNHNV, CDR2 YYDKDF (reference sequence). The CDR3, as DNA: TGTGCCGCCAGCAGAGATCTAGCGGGGGATACGCAGTATTTT. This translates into CAASRDLAGDTQYF.

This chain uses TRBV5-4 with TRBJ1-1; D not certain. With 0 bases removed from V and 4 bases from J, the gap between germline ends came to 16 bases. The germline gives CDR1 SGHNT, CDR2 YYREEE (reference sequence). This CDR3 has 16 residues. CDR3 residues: CASSLAGEKAGTEAFF. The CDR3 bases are TGTGCCAGCAGCTTGGCCGGAGAAAAAGCGGGCACTGAAGCTTTCTTT.

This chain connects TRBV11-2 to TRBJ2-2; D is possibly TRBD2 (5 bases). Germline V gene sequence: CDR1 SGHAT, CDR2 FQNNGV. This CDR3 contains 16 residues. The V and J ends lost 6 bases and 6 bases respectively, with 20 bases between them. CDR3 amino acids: CASSPNRGSGSGELFF. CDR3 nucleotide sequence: TGTGCCAGCAGTCCCAATCGTGGCAGCGGATCCGGGGAGCTGTTTTTT.

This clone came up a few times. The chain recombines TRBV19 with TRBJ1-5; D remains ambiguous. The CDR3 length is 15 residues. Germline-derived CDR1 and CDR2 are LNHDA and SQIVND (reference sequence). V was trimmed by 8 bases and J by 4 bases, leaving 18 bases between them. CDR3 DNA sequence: TGTGCCAGTGGCCGTAAGCAGGACTTGAATCAGCCCCAGCATTTT. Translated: CASGRKQDLNQPQHF.

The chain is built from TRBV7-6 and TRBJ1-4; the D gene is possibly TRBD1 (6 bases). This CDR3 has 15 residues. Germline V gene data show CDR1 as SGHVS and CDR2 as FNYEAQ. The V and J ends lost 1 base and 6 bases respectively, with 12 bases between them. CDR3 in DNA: TGTGCCAGCAGCTTAGAACAGGGAATGGATGAAAAACTGTTTTTT. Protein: CASSLEQGMDEKLFF.

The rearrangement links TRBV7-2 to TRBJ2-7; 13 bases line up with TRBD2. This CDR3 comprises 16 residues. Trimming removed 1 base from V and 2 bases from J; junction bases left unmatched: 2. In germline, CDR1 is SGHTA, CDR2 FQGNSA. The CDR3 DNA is TGTGCCAGCAGCTTAGATGGGACTAGCGGGACCTACGAGCAGTACTTC. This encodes CASSLDGTSGTYEQYF. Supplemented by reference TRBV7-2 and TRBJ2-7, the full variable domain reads GAGVSQSPSNKVTEKGKDVELRCDPISGHTALYWYRQSLGQGLEFLIYFQGNSAPDKSGLPSDRFSAERTGGSVSTLTIQRTQQEDSAVYLCASSLDGTSGTYEQYFGPGTRLTVT.

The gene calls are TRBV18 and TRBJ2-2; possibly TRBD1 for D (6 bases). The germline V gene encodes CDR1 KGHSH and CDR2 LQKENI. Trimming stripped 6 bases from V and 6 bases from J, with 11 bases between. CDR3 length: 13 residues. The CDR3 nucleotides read TGTGCCAGCTCCCACAGGGCACCCGGGGAGCTGTTTTTT. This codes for CASSHRAPGELFF.

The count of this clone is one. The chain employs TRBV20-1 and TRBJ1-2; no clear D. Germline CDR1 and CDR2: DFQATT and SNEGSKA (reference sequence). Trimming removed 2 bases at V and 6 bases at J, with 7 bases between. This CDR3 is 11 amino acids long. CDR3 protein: CSARSGDGYTF. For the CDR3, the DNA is TGCAGTGCTAGATCCGGAGATGGCTACACCTTC.

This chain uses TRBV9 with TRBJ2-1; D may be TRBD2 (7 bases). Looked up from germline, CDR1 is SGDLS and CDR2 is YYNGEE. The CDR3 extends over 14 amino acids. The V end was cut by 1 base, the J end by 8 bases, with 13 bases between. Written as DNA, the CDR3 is TGTGCCAGCAGCGTAAGAGGGGGGGCCGATGAGCAGTTCTTC. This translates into CASSVRGGADEQFF.

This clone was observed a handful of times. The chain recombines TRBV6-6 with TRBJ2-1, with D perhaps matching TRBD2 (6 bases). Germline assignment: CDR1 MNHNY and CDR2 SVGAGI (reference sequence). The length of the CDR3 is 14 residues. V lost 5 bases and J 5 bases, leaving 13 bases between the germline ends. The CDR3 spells CASSPGLVNNEQFF. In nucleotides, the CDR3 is TGTGCCAGCAGTCCGGGACTGGTTAACAATGAGCAGTTCTTC.

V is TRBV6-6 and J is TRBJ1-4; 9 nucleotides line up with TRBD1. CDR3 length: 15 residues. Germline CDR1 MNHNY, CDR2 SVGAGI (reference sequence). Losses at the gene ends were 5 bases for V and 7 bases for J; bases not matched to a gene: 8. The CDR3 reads CASSHPRDRVEKLFF. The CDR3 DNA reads TGTGCCAGCAGTCACCCCCGGGACAGGGTTGAAAAACTGTTTTTT.

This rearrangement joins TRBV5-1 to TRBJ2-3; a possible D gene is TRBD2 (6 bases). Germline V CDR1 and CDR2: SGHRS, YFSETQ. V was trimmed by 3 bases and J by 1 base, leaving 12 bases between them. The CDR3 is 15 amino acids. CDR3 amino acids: CASSSGERGTDTQYF. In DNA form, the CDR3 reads TGCGCCAGCAGCTCGGGAGAGAGAGGCACAGATACGCAGTATTTT.

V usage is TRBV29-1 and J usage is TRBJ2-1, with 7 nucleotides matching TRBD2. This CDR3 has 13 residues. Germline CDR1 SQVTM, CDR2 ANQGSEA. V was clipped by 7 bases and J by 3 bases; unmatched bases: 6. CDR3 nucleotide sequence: TGCAGCGCCGCCCGGGACTACTACAATGAGCAGTTCTTC. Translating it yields CSAARDYYNEQFF.

CDR3 DNA sequence: TGTGCCAGCAGGCTCCTAGCGGGCTTCTCCTACGAGCAGTACTTC. This gives the protein CASRLLAGFSYEQYF. The rearrangement uses TRBV2 and TRBJ2-5, with 8 bases matching TRBD2. The J call is uncertain, as TRBJ2-7 better fits the DNA end. The CDR3 length is 15 residues. From germline, CDR1 is SNHLY and CDR2 FYNNEI.

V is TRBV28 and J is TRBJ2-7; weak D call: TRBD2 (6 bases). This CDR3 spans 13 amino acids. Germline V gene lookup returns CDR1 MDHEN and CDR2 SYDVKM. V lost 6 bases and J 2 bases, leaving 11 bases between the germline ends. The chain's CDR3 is CASSPGGAYEQYF. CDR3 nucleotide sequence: TGTGCCAGCAGCCCCGGGGGAGCCTACGAGCAGTACTTC.

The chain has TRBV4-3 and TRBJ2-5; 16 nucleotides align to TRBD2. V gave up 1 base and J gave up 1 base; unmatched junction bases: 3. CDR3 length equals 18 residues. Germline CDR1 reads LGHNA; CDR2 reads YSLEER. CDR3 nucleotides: TGCGCCAGCAGCCAAGCCGGGACTAGCGGGAGGGCCCAAGAGACCCAGTACTTC. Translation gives CASSQAGTSGRAQETQYF.

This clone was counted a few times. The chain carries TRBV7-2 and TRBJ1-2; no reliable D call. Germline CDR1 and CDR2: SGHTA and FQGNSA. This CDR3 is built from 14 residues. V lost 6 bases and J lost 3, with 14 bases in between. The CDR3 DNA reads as TGTGCCAGCAGGCAAAACAGAAACCACTATGGCTACACCTTC. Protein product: CASRQNRNHYGYTF.